This T cell receptor (beta chain) was identified in a study of blood T cell repertoires in COVID-19. Clones were sequenced by immunoSEQ multiplex PCR, and TCRdb holds only the in-frame ones, with some missing. Of under 400,000 clones in the sample, about 91% were seen once. The CDR3 spans 13 residues. Germline assignment: CDR1 LGHDT and CDR2 YNNKEL (reference sequence). Trimming at V came to 5 bases and at J to 3 bases, leaving 3 bases not matched to a gene. This clone has a single count. The sequence came from a woman between 25 and 40 years old with COVID-19, enrolled during active disease. The chain joins TRBV3-1 (or the pseudogene TRBV3-2) to TRBJ1-1; 7 positions match TRBD1. Sample: peripheral blood. DNA for the CDR3: TGTGCCAGCAGCTACGACAGGGACACTGAAGCTTTCTTT. Its protein is CASSYDRDTEAFF.